Listed below are T cell receptor beta chains from one sample, sequenced in a study of blood T cell repertoires in COVID-19. Produced via immunoSEQ multiplex PCR; TCRdb's table is partial and in-frame only. The sample contains 250,000 to 350,000 clones, 75% to 90% of which appear only once. The sample taken for sequencing was peripheral blood. These TCRs come from a woman aged 55-70 years with acute or convalescent COVID-19. CDR3s include the opening cysteine and the closing phenylalanine or tryptophan. D genes are given only for firm matches. Size values are once, few and many counts, or a class for expanded clones, and some rows have none.

CDR3 length: 14
V gene: TRBV7-2
D gene: NA
clone size: NA
J gene: TRBJ1-1
CDR3 DNA: TGTGCCAGCAGCTTAGTTTGGGACTACACTGAAGCTTTCTTT
CDR3 protein: CASSLVWDYTEAFF

CDR3 length: 13
V gene: TRBV28
D gene: TRBD1
clone size: NA
J gene: TRBJ2-1
CDR3 DNA: TGTGCCAGCACCTGGACAGGGGAACATGAGCAGTTCTTC
CDR3 protein: CASTWTGEHEQFF

CDR3 length: 16
V gene: TRBV10-3
D gene: NA
clone size: NA
J gene: TRBJ1-2
CDR3 DNA: TGTGCCATCAGTGATCTCCTCAGGCTCCGCGTCTATGGCTACACCTTC
CDR3 protein: CAISDLLRLRVYGYTF

CDR3 length: 16
V gene: TRBV7-9
D gene: TRBD1
clone size: NA
J gene: TRBJ1-3
CDR3 DNA: TGTGCCAGCAGCTGGACAGGCATAATGACTGGAAACACCATATATTTT
CDR3 protein: CASSWTGIMTGNTIYF

CDR3 length: 14
V gene: TRBV5-4
D gene: NA
clone size: NA
J gene: TRBJ2-1
CDR3 DNA: TGTGCCAGCAGCTTGACTAGCAGTTACAATGAGCAGTTCTTC
CDR3 protein: CASSLTSSYNEQFF

CDR3 length: 16
V gene: TRBV5-6
D gene: NA
clone size: NA
J gene: TRBJ2-5
CDR3 DNA: TGTGCCAGCAGCTTGGGAGGGTTCGAACTGTGGGAGACCCAGTACTTC
CDR3 protein: CASSLGGFELWETQYF

CDR3 length: 14
V gene: TRBV27
D gene: TRBD2
clone size: NA
J gene: TRBJ2-1
CDR3 DNA: TGTGCCAGCAAAGGGCTAGCGGGAGGTAGGGAGCAGTTCTTC
CDR3 protein: CASKGLAGGREQFF

CDR3 length: 16
V gene: TRBV5-1
D gene: TRBD1
clone size: NA
J gene: TRBJ1-6
CDR3 DNA: TGCGCCAGCAGCCGCAACTGGGACAGGTCGAATTCACCCCTCCACTTT
CDR3 protein: CASSRNWDRSNSPLHF

CDR3 length: 13
V gene: TRBV5-5
D gene: NA
clone size: few
J gene: TRBJ2-7
CDR3 DNA: TGTGCCAGCAGCGGAAGGGGCGCATTAGAGCAGTACTTC
CDR3 protein: CASSGRGALEQYF

CDR3 length: 15
V gene: TRBV6-5
D gene: TRBD1
clone size: few
J gene: TRBJ2-7
CDR3 DNA: TGTGCCAGCAGTTATGGGGGACAGGGGCGGTACGAGCAGTACTTC
CDR3 protein: CASSYGGQGRYEQYF

CDR3 length: 14
V gene: TRBV7-3
D gene: NA
clone size: NA
J gene: TRBJ1-2
CDR3 DNA: TGTGCCAGCAGCCAACAGGGAAGGCCCTATGGCTACACCTTC
CDR3 protein: CASSQQGRPYGYTF

CDR3 length: 16
V gene: TRBV18
D gene: TRBD2
clone size: NA
J gene: TRBJ2-1
CDR3 DNA: TGTGCCAGCTCATCAAGGACTAGCGGGACCTACAATGAGCAGTTCTTC
CDR3 protein: CASSSRTSGTYNEQFF

CDR3 length: 15
V gene: TRBV15
D gene: NA
clone size: once
J gene: TRBJ1-2
CDR3 DNA: TGTGCCACCAGCTCAGTTTCCACCGTCTACTATGGCTACACCTTC
CDR3 protein: CATSSVSTVYYGYTF

CDR3 length: 11
V gene: TRBV27
D gene: NA
clone size: NA
J gene: TRBJ1-2
CDR3 DNA: TGTGCCAGCAGAAGGGGCGCTGGCTACACCTTC
CDR3 protein: CASRRGAGYTF

CDR3 length: 13
V gene: TRBV7-3
D gene: TRBD2
clone size: once
J gene: TRBJ2-3
CDR3 DNA: TGTGCCAGCAGCCCGTCGGGGGGGACAAGGCAGTATTTT
CDR3 protein: CASSPSGGTRQYF

CDR3 length: 15
V gene: TRBV4-3
D gene: TRBD1
clone size: NA
J gene: TRBJ2-2
CDR3 DNA: TGCGCCAGCAGCCGGGACCACAGGGGCGCCGGGGAGCTGTTTTTT
CDR3 protein: CASSRDHRGAGELFF

CDR3 length: 16
V gene: TRBV3-1/TRBV3-2
D gene: NA
clone size: NA
J gene: TRBJ2-5
CDR3 DNA: TGTGCCAGCAGCCAGCCTCGACAGGGAGGCCAAGAGACCCAGTACTTC
CDR3 protein: CASSQPRQGGQETQYF

CDR3 length: 14
V gene: TRBV25-1
D gene: NA
clone size: NA
J gene: TRBJ1-6
CDR3 DNA: TGTGCCAGCAGTGTACTAGGCGGGGGTTCACCCCTCCACTTT
CDR3 protein: CASSVLGGGSPLHF

CDR3 length: 17
V gene: TRBV7-9
D gene: NA
clone size: NA
J gene: TRBJ1-4
CDR3 DNA: TGTGCCAGCAGCTTAGGTAGCAGGAGGGCAACTAATGAAAAACTGTTTTTT
CDR3 protein: CASSLGSRRATNEKLFF

CDR3 length: 14
V gene: TRBV3-1/TRBV3-2
D gene: NA
clone size: NA
J gene: TRBJ1-5
CDR3 DNA: TGTGCCAGCAGCCAACCGGGAACTGGACAGCCCCAGCATTTT
CDR3 protein: CASSQPGTGQPQHF

CDR3 length: 12
V gene: TRBV2
D gene: TRBD2
clone size: NA
J gene: TRBJ2-3
CDR3 DNA: TGTGCCAGCAGAGCCACGGGGGGTACGCAGTATTTT
CDR3 protein: CASRATGGTQYF

CDR3 length: 15
V gene: TRBV7-2
D gene: NA
clone size: NA
J gene: TRBJ1-5
CDR3 DNA: TGTGCCAGCACCTCTCAGGCGGGGGGAGGTCAGCCCCAGCATTTT
CDR3 protein: CASTSQAGGGQPQHF

CDR3 length: 14
V gene: TRBV6-5
D gene: NA
clone size: NA
J gene: TRBJ2-2
CDR3 DNA: TGTGCCAGCAGCTTGGTGGCGGCAGCCGGGGAGCTGTTTTTT
CDR3 protein: CASSLVAAAGELFF

CDR3 length: 15
V gene: TRBV19
D gene: TRBD2
clone size: NA
J gene: TRBJ2-5
CDR3 DNA: TGTGCCAGTAGTATCGGGGCGGGGGGACAAGAGACCCAGTACTTC
CDR3 protein: CASSIGAGGQETQYF

CDR3 length: 12
V gene: TRBV7-2
D gene: NA
clone size: NA
J gene: TRBJ1-1
CDR3 DNA: TGTGCCAGCAGCTTAGGCGGGGTCGCAGCTTTCTTT
CDR3 protein: CASSLGGVAAFF

CDR3 length: 16
V gene: TRBV6-1
D gene: TRBD2
clone size: NA
J gene: TRBJ2-5
CDR3 DNA: TGTGCCAGCAGTGATGGGATAGCGGGATTCCAAGAGACCCAGTACTTC
CDR3 protein: CASSDGIAGFQETQYF

CDR3 length: 17
V gene: TRBV15
D gene: NA
clone size: NA
J gene: TRBJ2-4
CDR3 DNA: TGTGCCACCAGCAGAGGAGTGGACACCCAAGCCAAAAACATTCAGTACTTC
CDR3 protein: CATSRGVDTQAKNIQYF

CDR3 length: 14
V gene: TRBV9
D gene: TRBD1
clone size: once
J gene: TRBJ1-2
CDR3 DNA: TGTGCCAGCAGCGTAGTGACAGGGGAGTATGGCTACACCTTC
CDR3 protein: CASSVVTGEYGYTF

CDR3 length: 16
V gene: TRBV6-2/TRBV6-3
D gene: TRBD2
clone size: NA
J gene: TRBJ2-1
CDR3 DNA: TGTGCCAGCAGTTACTCGGGGACTAGCGGGGTCAATGAGCAGTTCTTC
CDR3 protein: CASSYSGTSGVNEQFF

CDR3 length: 15
V gene: TRBV18
D gene: TRBD1
clone size: NA
J gene: TRBJ1-5
CDR3 DNA: TGTGCCAGCTCCAGGGACAGGGGAAACAATCAGCCCCAGCATTTT
CDR3 protein: CASSRDRGNNQPQHF

CDR3 length: 15
V gene: TRBV6-2/TRBV6-3
D gene: NA
clone size: NA
J gene: TRBJ1-5
CDR3 DNA: TGTGCCAGCAGCCGGATTGACAGTATTGAGAAGCCCCAGCATTTT
CDR3 protein: CASSRIDSIEKPQHF

CDR3 length: 11
V gene: TRBV10-3
D gene: TRBD1
clone size: NA
J gene: TRBJ1-1
CDR3 DNA: TGTGCCATCAGTTTAAGGGGGCGAGCTTTCTTT
CDR3 protein: CAISLRGRAFF

CDR3 length: 14
V gene: TRBV7-9
D gene: NA
clone size: NA
J gene: TRBJ1-5
CDR3 DNA: TGTGCCAGCGGGTACGGGTCGGACAATCAGCCCCAGCATTTT
CDR3 protein: CASGYGSDNQPQHF

CDR3 length: 15
V gene: TRBV7-8
D gene: TRBD1
clone size: NA
J gene: TRBJ1-3
CDR3 DNA: TGTGCCAGCAGCCGCCCGGGGACAGGTGAAAACACCATATATTTT
CDR3 protein: CASSRPGTGENTIYF

CDR3 length: 15
V gene: TRBV6-5
D gene: NA
clone size: NA
J gene: TRBJ1-6
CDR3 DNA: TGTGCCAGCAGTTATGGGCCGTCGAATCGGTCACCCCTCCACTTT
CDR3 protein: CASSYGPSNRSPLHF

CDR3 length: 12
V gene: TRBV28
D gene: NA
clone size: NA
J gene: TRBJ2-1
CDR3 DNA: TGTGCCAGCAGTTTATTGGGCGTAGAGCAGTTCTTC
CDR3 protein: CASSLLGVEQFF

CDR3 length: 17
V gene: TRBV28
D gene: NA
clone size: NA
J gene: TRBJ1-1
CDR3 DNA: TGTGCCAGCAGCGGATTACTTACAACCTCCGGGAGGACTGAAGCTTTCTTT
CDR3 protein: CASSGLLTTSGRTEAFF

CDR3 length: 16
V gene: TRBV28
D gene: TRBD2
clone size: NA
J gene: TRBJ2-5
CDR3 DNA: TGTGCCAGCTGGGGGGGGTTAGCGGGACCCAGAGAGACCCAGTACTTC
CDR3 protein: CASWGGLAGPRETQYF

CDR3 length: 12
V gene: TRBV6-6
D gene: NA
clone size: NA
J gene: TRBJ1-2
CDR3 DNA: TGTGCCAGCCAGGACAGCTACTATGGCTACACCTTC
CDR3 protein: CASQDSYYGYTF

CDR3 length: 13
V gene: TRBV27
D gene: TRBD1
clone size: NA
J gene: TRBJ1-2
CDR3 DNA: TGTGCCAGCAGTCGGGACAGAATCTATGGCTACACCTTC
CDR3 protein: CASSRDRIYGYTF

CDR3 length: 11
V gene: TRBV3-1/TRBV3-2
D gene: NA
clone size: NA
J gene: TRBJ2-5
CDR3 DNA: TGTGCCAGCAGCCAAGAGCGGACCCAGTACTTC
CDR3 protein: CASSQERTQYF

CDR3 length: 13
V gene: TRBV7-9
D gene: TRBD1
clone size: NA
J gene: TRBJ1-1
CDR3 DNA: TGTGCCAGCAGCCCCCGGGACAGGGCGGAGGTTTTCTTT
CDR3 protein: CASSPRDRAEVFF

CDR3 length: 16
V gene: TRBV14
D gene: NA
clone size: NA
J gene: TRBJ1-3
CDR3 DNA: TGTGCCAGCAGCCAAGCATCTCGCGACTCTGGAAACACCATATATTTT
CDR3 protein: CASSQASRDSGNTIYF

CDR3 length: 14
V gene: TRBV5-8
D gene: TRBD1
clone size: NA
J gene: TRBJ1-2
CDR3 DNA: TGTGCCAGCAGCTTGGTACAGGGGAACTATGGCTACACCTTC
CDR3 protein: CASSLVQGNYGYTF

CDR3 length: 17
V gene: TRBV28
D gene: NA
clone size: once
J gene: TRBJ2-2
CDR3 DNA: TGTGCCAGCAGTTTATCAGCAGGGCCGGCGAACACCGGGGAGCTGTTTTTT
CDR3 protein: CASSLSAGPANTGELFF

CDR3 length: 16
V gene: TRBV7-9
D gene: NA
clone size: NA
J gene: TRBJ2-6
CDR3 DNA: TGTGCCAGCAGCTTAGGGCCGGGGACAGGGGCCAACGTCCTGACTTTC
CDR3 protein: CASSLGPGTGANVLTF

CDR3 length: 17
V gene: TRBV4-2
D gene: TRBD2
clone size: NA
J gene: TRBJ2-7
CDR3 DNA: TGTGCCAGCAGCCCCCTCTCCTTGGGACTAGCGGGGAACGAGCAGTACTTC
CDR3 protein: CASSPLSLGLAGNEQYF

CDR3 length: 15
V gene: TRBV9
D gene: TRBD1
clone size: NA
J gene: TRBJ1-6
CDR3 DNA: TGTGCCAGCAGCGCGGGGGACAGGGACAATTCACCCCTCCACTTT
CDR3 protein: CASSAGDRDNSPLHF

CDR3 length: 13
V gene: TRBV6-5
D gene: NA
clone size: NA
J gene: TRBJ2-7
CDR3 DNA: TGTGCCAGCGGGGCTCTGGGTACCTACGAGCAGTACTTC
CDR3 protein: CASGALGTYEQYF

CDR3 length: 17
V gene: TRBV19
D gene: TRBD1
clone size: NA
J gene: TRBJ1-3
CDR3 DNA: TGTGCCAGTAGTCGCCGGACAGGGGGCAGCTCTGGAAACACCATATATTTT
CDR3 protein: CASSRRTGGSSGNTIYF